This T cell receptor beta chain was observed in a study of T-cell reconstitution after alpha-beta-depleted transplantation in children. This CDR3 is built from 14 residues. The V gene's germline CDR1 is LGHDT and CDR2 YNNKEL (reference sequence). V was trimmed by 0 bases and J by 4 bases, leaving 8 bases between them. This clonotype was counted between two and nine times. Unique molecular identifiers were incorporated during preparation of the TCRbeta library. MiXCR, run by TCRdb on the PCR reads, gives a single entry per CDR3 protein. The data contain about 610,000 distinct CDR3 sequences, roughly a tenth of them singletons.

The chain couples TRBV3-1 to TRBJ2-3; no firm D call. The receptor was isolated from a human donor who donated a stem cell graft to a child with acute myeloid leukemia. The sample was PBMCs from the stem cell graft donor, taken from the stem cell graft. CDR3 DNA: TGTGCCAGCAGCCAAGAAGATACCCCAGATACGCAGTATTTT. Its protein is CASSQEDTPDTQYF.